The 15 T cell receptor beta chains below come from one sample, sequenced in a study of blood T cell repertoires in COVID-19. Only in-frame clones appear in the TCRdb table, and some are missing; sequencing was by immunoSEQ multiplex PCR. The sample holds about 140,000 clones, 85% to 90% seen once. The sequenced sample was peripheral blood. All receptors come from a man between 50 and 59 years old with active COVID-19.

The V gene is TRBV7-2, the J gene TRBJ1-2; D not certain. From germline, CDR1 is SGHTA and CDR2 FQGNSA. The CDR3 totals 15 residues. Between the trimmed V and J ends, which lost 0 bases and 7 bases, there was a span of 15 bases. CDR3 in DNA: TGTGCCAGCAGCTTAGCGATCGGTGGAACTAGTGGCTACACCTTC. Translation: CASSLAIGGTSGYTF.

V gene TRBV14 combines with J gene TRBJ1-4; a weak D match, TRBD1 (5 bases). V lost 0 bases to trimming and J lost 7 bases, with 15 bases between them. The CDR3 spans 16 residues. CDR1 SGHDN and CDR2 FVKESK come from the germline V gene. The CDR3 coding sequence is TGTGCCAGCAGCCAAGATCTAAGGGGATTGAGTGAAAAACTGTTTTTT. It is translated as CASSQDLRGLSEKLFF.

This clone was detected only a few times. This chain joins TRBV5-4 and TRBJ1-6; 10 bases agree with TRBD1. J was trimmed by 6 bases and V by 3 bases; bases with no gene match: 6. This CDR3 has 16 residues. Germline CDR1 SGHNT, CDR2 YYREEE (reference sequence). The CDR3 DNA is TGTGCCAGCAGCTACAGACAGGGGGCGAGTAATTCACCCCTCCACTTT. Translated: CASSYRQGASNSPLHF.

The rearrangement links TRBV3-1 (or the pseudogene TRBV3-2) to TRBJ1-2; tentatively, D is TRBD1 (5 bases). Germline-derived CDR1 and CDR2 are LGHDT and YNNKEL (reference sequence). This CDR3 region has 15 residues. V was clipped by 0 bases and J by 0 bases, with 8 bases between them. In nucleotides, the CDR3 is TGTGCCAGCAGCCAAGAGGGGCTAGCTAACTATGGCTACACCTTC. Protein sequence: CASSQEGLANYGYTF.

This clone was observed a single time. The CDR3 here is CASSLGYTYTGELFF. The CDR3, as DNA: TGTGCCAGCAGCTTGGGGTACACCTACACCGGGGAGCTGTTTTTT. The V gene is TRBV5-6, the J gene TRBJ2-2; D gene unclear. CDR1 and CDR2 (germline): SGHDT, YYEEEE. The CDR3 totals 15 residues. The V and J ends lost 0 bases and 3 bases respectively, with 9 bases between them.

The J gene is TRBJ1-1, the V gene TRBV7-8, with 10 bases matching TRBD1. CDR3 size: 18 residues. Germline values: CDR1 SGHVS, CDR2 FQNEAQ. J lost 1 base, V lost 7 bases, and 15 bases had no gene match. The CDR3, as DNA: TGTGCCAGCAACCCCTACGGGACAGGGGATCTGCGGAACACTGAAGCTTTCTTT. The encoded protein is CASNPYGTGDLRNTEAFF.

The chain has TRBV4-1 and TRBJ1-3, with D unresolved. Germline CDR1 MGHRA, CDR2 YSYEKL. This CDR3 is 18 amino acids long. Trimming removed 5 bases from V and 3 bases from J, with 23 bases in between. The CDR3 nucleotides read TGCGCCAGCAGCACTATCCCTGGGAGGCCGACGGGTGGAAACACCATATATTTT. It codes for CASSTIPGRPTGGNTIYF.

The chain employs TRBV7-9 and TRBJ2-3, with 7 bases that match TRBD1. Germline V gives CDR1 SEHNR, CDR2 FQNEAQ (reference sequence). The CDR3 loop spans 15 amino acids. Trimming removed 5 bases from V and 4 bases from J; junction bases left unmatched: 9. CDR3 DNA: TGTGCCAGCAGCCCTCCGACAGGGAACCCAGATACGCAGTATTTT. Protein: CASSPPTGNPDTQYF. Full variable domain (remainder filled in from reference TRBV7-9 and TRBJ2-3): DTGVSQNPRHKITKRGQNVTFRCDPISEHNRLYWYRQTLGQGPEFLTYFQNEAQLEKSRLLSDRFSAERPKGSFSTLEIQRTEQGDSAMYLCASSPPTGNPDTQYFGPGTRLTVL.

This chain uses TRBV9 with TRBJ2-5; D may be TRBD1 (7 bases). The germline gives CDR1 SGDLS, CDR2 YYNGEE. Deletions cut 3 bases from V and 4 bases from J, with 13 bases between. The CDR3 runs 14 residues. CDR3 protein: CASSGQGGGETQYF. For the CDR3, the DNA is TGTGCCAGCAGCGGACAGGGAGGTGGAGAGACCCAGTACTTC.

CDR3 loop: CASSFGDRDSNEAFF. Here the CDR3 DNA reads TGCGCCAGCAGCTTCGGGGACAGGGATAGTAATGAAGCTTTCTTT. J is TRBJ1-1 and V is TRBV5-1, with TRBD1 matching over 9 bases. This CDR3 spans 15 amino acids. The germline CDR1 and CDR2 sequences are SGHRS and YFSETQ. J was trimmed by 7 bases and V by 2 bases; bases with no gene match: 9.

This chain joins TRBV19 and TRBJ2-2; D gene ambiguous. The CDR3 totals 13 residues. Per the germline V gene, CDR1 is LNHDA and CDR2 is SQIVND (reference sequence). The ends were cut back, 4 bases at V and 6 bases at J, with 9 bases in the middle. CDR3 nucleotide sequence: TGTGCCAGTAGTACACAACGGGCCGGGGAGCTGTTTTTT. This codes for CASSTQRAGELFF.

V and J are TRBV6-2 or TRBV6-3 and TRBJ2-5; TRBD2 aligns across 9 bases. The junction had 9 bases not matched to a gene; V was cut back by 2 bases and J by 2 bases. The V gene's germline CDR1 is MNHEY and CDR2 SVGEGT. CDR3 size: 17 residues. The CDR3 DNA reads TGTGCCAGCAGTTACCCCTTACGGCGGGGGGGTCAAGAGACCCAGTACTTC. It specifies CASSYPLRRGGQETQYF.

J is TRBJ1-6 and V is TRBV14, with 9 bases fitting TRBD1. The CDR3 is made up of 16 amino acids. Germline V lookup: CDR1 SGHDN, CDR2 FVKESK. The ends lost 2 bases at V and 11 bases at J; junction bases unmatched: 10. CDR3 in amino acids: CASSQNPPGQGTPLHF. The CDR3, as DNA: TGTGCCAGCAGCCAAAATCCACCGGGACAGGGAACACCCCTCCACTTT.

Of note for this clone: A read error may account for a junction end that differs from germline. The chain carries TRBV15 and TRBJ1-3; D gene ambiguous. The CDR3 has 12 amino acids. Germline V CDR1 and CDR2: LNHNV, YYDKDF (reference sequence). The CDR3 sequence is CASSYSGNTIYF. CDR3 sequence (DNA): TGTGCCTCCAGTTACTCTGGAAACACCATATATTTT.

The gene calls are TRBV30 and TRBJ2-2, with D perhaps being TRBD1 or TRBD2 (6 bases each). Trimming cost V 5 bases and J 5 bases, with 9 bases left between them. The CDR3 is made up of 12 amino acids. CDR1 is GTSNPN, CDR2 SVGIG, per germline (reference sequence). The CDR3 region is CAWGGRTGELFF. Written as DNA, the CDR3 is TGTGCCTGGGGGGGGCGGACCGGGGAGCTGTTTTTT.